Sequencing of this T cell receptor (beta chain) was carried out in a study of blood T cells in healthy people across ages. The study's findings and limits: Long-lived donors exceeded aged donors in naive CD4+ cells and diversity.

Together with a sample-barcoded 5' primer, a J-beta primer mix was included in a second PCR lasting about 7 to 12 cycles. Every cDNA molecule bore a tag from a template-switch adaptor containing 12 random nucleotides. In TCRdb, the 5' RACE reads were re-called with MiXCR into one record per CDR3 protein. The sample has more than 550,000 distinct CDR3 sequences; 22% are singletons. CDR1 is LGHNA, CDR2 YNFKEQ, per germline. CDR3 size: 15 residues. V gave up 3 bases and J gave up 1 base, with 10 bases separating them. There are many counts of this clonotype. As yet, its antigen is unknown. Sequencing was performed on blood. The gene calls are TRBV4-2 and TRBJ1-3, with D hard to call. The receptor was isolated from a man in his 70s in good health. The DNA of the CDR3 is TGTGCCAGCAGCCAGACCGGAGGATCTGGAAACACCATATATTTT. This gives the protein CASSQTGGSGNTIYF.